The T cell receptor (beta chain) described here comes from a study of T cells in Graves' hyperthyroidism and ophthalmopathy. General study points: Most expanded thyroid clonotypes above 0.001 recurred in blood. Ophthalmopathy, which appeared later, was predicted by the model a median about 5.9 months before onset.

TCR beta CDR3 regions were amplified from RNA. When the TCR CDR3 underwent first-round RT-PCR, the HTBI primer set was used. TCRdb processed the multiplex PCR reads anew with MiXCR; each CDR3 protein has one entry. The sample consists of about 480,000 distinct CDR3 sequences, around 22% of them appearing once. Many counts were recorded for this clonotype. The antigen is undetermined. Under 3 months was the duration of disease in ophthalmopathy patients, who also had a Clinical Activity Score of at least 3 and a NOSPECS grade of at least 4. Criteria for exclusion of patients were uncontrolled infection, other autoimmune disease, pregnancy or lactation. The CDR3 consists of 13 residues. V was shortened by 3 bases and J by 5 bases, with 10 bases between the two germline ends.

V usage is TRBV12-3 or TRBV12-4 and J usage is TRBJ2-5, with a tentative D call TRBD2 (6 bases). This receptor was identified in a woman in her twenties or thirties with Graves' ophthalmopathy. The sequenced sample was blood. The CDR3 nucleotides are TGTGCCAGCAGTTTCGGGGGTGGGGAGACCCAGTACTTC. This encodes CASSFGGGETQYF.